The present T cell receptor beta chain was sequenced within a study of cytomegalovirus exposure and HLA in healthy donors. The CDR3 loop spans 15 amino acids. It was with 60 Vbeta and 13 Jbeta primers that the PCR ran. TCRdb keeps only in-frame clones here, not all; method: immunoSEQ multiplex PCR. The sample holds about 140,000 clones, around 66% seen once. This TCR was sampled from a woman aged 60 to 75 in good health and CMV-seronegative. The chain is built from TRBV21-1 and TRBJ2-7; the D segment call TRBD1 is taken from the table without a DNA check. TRBV21-1 is designated a pseudogene. The sample taken for sequencing was PBMCs. CDR3 residues: CASSKTSRGLIEQYF. DNA for the CDR3: TGTGCCAGCAGCAAAACGAGCAGGGGGCTGATCGAGCAGTACTTC.